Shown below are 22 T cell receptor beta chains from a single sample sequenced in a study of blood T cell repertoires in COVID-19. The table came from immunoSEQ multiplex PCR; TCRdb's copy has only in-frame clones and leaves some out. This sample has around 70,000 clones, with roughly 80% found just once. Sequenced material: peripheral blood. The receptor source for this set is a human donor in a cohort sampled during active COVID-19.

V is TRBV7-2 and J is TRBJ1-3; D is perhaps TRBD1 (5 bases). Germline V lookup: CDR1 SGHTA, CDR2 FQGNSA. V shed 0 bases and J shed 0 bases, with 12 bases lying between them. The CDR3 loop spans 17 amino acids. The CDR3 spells CASSLALQAFSGNTIYF. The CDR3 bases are TGTGCCAGCAGCTTAGCGCTACAGGCCTTCTCTGGAAACACCATATATTTT.

In nucleotides, the CDR3 is TGCGCCAGCACTGGAGAAGGGTATGGACTCTCTGGAAACACCATATATTTT. Translating it yields CASTGEGYGLSGNTIYF. This chain links TRBV10-1 with TRBJ1-3; D unclear. Germline V gene lookup returns CDR1 WNHNN and CDR2 SYGVQD (reference sequence). V gave up 7 bases and J gave up 0 bases, with 19 bases separating them. The CDR3 totals 17 residues.

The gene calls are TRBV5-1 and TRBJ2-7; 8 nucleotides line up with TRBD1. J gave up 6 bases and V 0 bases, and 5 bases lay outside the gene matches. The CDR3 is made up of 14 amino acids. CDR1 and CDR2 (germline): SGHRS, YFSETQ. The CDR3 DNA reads TGCGCCAGCAGCTTGGGTGACAGGGGAACCGAGCAGTACGTC. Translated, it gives CASSLGDRGTEQYV.

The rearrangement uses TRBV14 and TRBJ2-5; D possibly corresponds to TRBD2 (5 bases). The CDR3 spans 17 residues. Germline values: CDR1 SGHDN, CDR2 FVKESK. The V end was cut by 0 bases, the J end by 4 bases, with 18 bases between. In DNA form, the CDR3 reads TGTGCCAGCAGCCAAGAATCAAGGAGGCTAGAGGGAGAGACCCAGTACTTC. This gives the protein CASSQESRRLEGETQYF.

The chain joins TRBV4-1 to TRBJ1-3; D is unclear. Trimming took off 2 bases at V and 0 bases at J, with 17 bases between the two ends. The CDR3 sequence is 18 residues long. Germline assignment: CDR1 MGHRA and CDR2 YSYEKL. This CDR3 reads CASSQPPGSTRSGNTIYF. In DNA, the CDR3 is TGCGCCAGCAGCCAACCCCCGGGTTCCACCCGCTCTGGAAACACCATATATTTT.

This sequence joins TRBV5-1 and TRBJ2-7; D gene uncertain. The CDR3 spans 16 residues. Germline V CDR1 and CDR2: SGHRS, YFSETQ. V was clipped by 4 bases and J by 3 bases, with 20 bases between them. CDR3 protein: CASSPNPGMASYEQYF. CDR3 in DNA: TGCGCCAGCAGCCCGAACCCAGGTATGGCGAGCTACGAGCAGTACTTC.

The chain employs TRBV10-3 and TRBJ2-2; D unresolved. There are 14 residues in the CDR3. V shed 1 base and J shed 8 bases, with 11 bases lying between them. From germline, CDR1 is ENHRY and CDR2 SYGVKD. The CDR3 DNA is TGTGCCATCAGTGAGTACAGTTCAGGAGGGGAGCTGTTTTTT. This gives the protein CAISEYSSGGELFF.

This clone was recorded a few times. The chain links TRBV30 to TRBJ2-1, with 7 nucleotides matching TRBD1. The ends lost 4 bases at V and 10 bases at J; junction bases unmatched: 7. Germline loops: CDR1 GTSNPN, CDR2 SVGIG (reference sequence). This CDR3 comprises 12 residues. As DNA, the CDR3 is TGTGCCTGGACATACCTGGACAGGGAGCAGTTCTTC. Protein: CAWTYLDREQFF. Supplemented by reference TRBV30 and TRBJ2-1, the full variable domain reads SQTIHQWPATLVQPVGSPLSLECTVEGTSNPNLYWYRQAAGRGLQLLFYSVGIGQISSEVPQNLSASRPQDRQFILSSKKLLLSDSGFYLCAWTYLDREQFFGPGTRLTVL.

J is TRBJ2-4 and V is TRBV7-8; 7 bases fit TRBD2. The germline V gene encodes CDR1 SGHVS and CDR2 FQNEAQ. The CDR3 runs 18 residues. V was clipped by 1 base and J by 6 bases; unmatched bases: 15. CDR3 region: CASSLVGTIRHQGNIQYF. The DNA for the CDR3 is TGTGCCAGCAGCTTAGTGGGGACTATTCGCCATCAAGGAAACATTCAGTACTTC.

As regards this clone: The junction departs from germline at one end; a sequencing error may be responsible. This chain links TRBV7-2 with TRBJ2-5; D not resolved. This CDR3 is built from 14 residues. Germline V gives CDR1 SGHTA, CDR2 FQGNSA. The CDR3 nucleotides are TGTGCCAGCAGCTTAGTACAGAACCAAGTGACCCAGTACTTC. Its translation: CASSLVQNQVTQYF. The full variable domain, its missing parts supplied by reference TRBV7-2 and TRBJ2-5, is GAGVSQSPSNKVTEKGKDVELRCDPISGHTALYWYRQSLGQGLEFLIYFQGNSAPDKSGLPSDRFSAERTGGSVSTLTIQRTQQEDSAVYLCASSLVQNQVTQYFGPGTRLLVL.

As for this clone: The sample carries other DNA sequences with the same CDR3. CDR3 sequence reads: CASSLVVGRAPSYEQYV. CDR3 DNA: TGCGCCAGCAGCTTGGTGGTGGGCAGGGCTCCCTCCTACGAGCAGTACGTC. The chain links TRBV5-1 to TRBJ2-7, with D possibly matching TRBD1 (5 bases). This CDR3 is 17 amino acids long. CDR1 and CDR2 (germline): SGHRS, YFSETQ. Trimming stripped 0 bases from V and 0 bases from J, with 16 bases between.

Here the CDR3 reads CASSFTGVGTDTQYF. The CDR3 DNA reads as TGTGCCAGCAGCTTTACAGGTGTGGGAACAGATACGCAGTATTTT. This chain uses TRBV7-3 with TRBJ2-3; D is possibly TRBD1 (5 bases). From germline, CDR1 is SGHTA and CDR2 FQGTGA. Trimming left V 3 bases short and J 3 bases short, with 13 bases between. The length of the CDR3 is 15 residues. Complete variable domain (other parts from reference TRBV7-3 and TRBJ2-3): GAGVSQTPSNKVTEKGKYVELRCDPISGHTALYWYRQSLGQGPEFLIYFQGTGAADDSGLPNDRFFAVRPEGSVSTLKIQRTERGDSAVYLCASSFTGVGTDTQYFGPGTRLTVL.

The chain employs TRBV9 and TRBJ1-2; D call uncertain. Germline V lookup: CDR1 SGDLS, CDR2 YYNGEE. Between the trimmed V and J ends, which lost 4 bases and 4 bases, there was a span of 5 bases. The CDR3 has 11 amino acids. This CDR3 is CASSHSYGYTF. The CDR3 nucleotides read TGTGCCAGCAGCCACAGCTATGGCTACACCTTC.

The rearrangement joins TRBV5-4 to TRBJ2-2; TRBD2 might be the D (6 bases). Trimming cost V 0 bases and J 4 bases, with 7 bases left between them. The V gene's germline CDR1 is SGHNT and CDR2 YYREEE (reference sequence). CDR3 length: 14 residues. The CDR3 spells CASSLAGGTGELFF. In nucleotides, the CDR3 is TGTGCCAGCAGCTTGGCCGGGGGCACCGGGGAGCTGTTTTTT. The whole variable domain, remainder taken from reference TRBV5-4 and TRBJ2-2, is ETGVTQSPTHLIKTRGQQVTLRCSSQSGHNTVSWYQQALGQGPQFIFQYYREEENGRGNFPPRFSGLQFPNYSSELNVNALELDDSALYLCASSLAGGTGELFFGEGSRLTVL.

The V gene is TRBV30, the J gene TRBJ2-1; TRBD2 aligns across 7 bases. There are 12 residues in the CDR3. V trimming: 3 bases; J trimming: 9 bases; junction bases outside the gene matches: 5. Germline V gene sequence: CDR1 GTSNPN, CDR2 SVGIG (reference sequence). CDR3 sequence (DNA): TGTGCCTGGAGCCCAGCGGGGTTTGAGCAGTTCTTC. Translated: CAWSPAGFEQFF.

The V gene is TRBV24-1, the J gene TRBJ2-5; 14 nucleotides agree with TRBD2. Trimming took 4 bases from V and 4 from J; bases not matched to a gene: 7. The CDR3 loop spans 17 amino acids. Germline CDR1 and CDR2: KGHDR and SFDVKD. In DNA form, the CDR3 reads TGTGCCACCAGTGACCCCAGACTAGCGGGGGGGGGAGAGACCCAGTACTTC. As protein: CATSDPRLAGGGETQYF.

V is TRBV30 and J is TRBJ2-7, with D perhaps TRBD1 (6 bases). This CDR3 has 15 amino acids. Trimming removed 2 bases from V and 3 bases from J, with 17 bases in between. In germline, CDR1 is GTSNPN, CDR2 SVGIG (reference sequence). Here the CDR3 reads CAWSPLEKGGYEQYV. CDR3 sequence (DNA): TGTGCCTGGAGTCCCCTTGAGAAAGGGGGCTACGAGCAGTACGTC.

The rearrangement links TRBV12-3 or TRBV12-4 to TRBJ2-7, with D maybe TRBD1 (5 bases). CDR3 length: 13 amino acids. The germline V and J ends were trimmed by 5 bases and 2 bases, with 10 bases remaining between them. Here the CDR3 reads CASSITGAYEQYF. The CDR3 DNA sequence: TGTGCCAGCAGTATAACAGGAGCCTACGAGCAGTACTTC.

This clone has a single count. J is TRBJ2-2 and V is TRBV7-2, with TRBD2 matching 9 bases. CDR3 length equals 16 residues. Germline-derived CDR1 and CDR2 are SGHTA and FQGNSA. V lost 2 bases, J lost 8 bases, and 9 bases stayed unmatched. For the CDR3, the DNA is TGTGCCAGCAGCTTACGTAGTAGCGGGAGTCAGGGGGAGCTGTTTTTT. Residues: CASSLRSSGSQGELFF. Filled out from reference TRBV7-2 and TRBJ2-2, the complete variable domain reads GAGVSQSPSNKVTEKGKDVELRCDPISGHTALYWYRQSLGQGLEFLIYFQGNSAPDKSGLPSDRFSAERTGGSVSTLTIQRTQQEDSAVYLCASSLRSSGSQGELFFGEGSRLTVL.

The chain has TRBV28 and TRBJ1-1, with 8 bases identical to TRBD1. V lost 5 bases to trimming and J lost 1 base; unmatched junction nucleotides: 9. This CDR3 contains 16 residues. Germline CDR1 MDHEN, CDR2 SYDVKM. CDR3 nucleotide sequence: TGTGCCAGCAGTATCCTCCAGGGGGCAGGGAACACTGAAGCTTTCTTT. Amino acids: CASSILQGAGNTEAFF.

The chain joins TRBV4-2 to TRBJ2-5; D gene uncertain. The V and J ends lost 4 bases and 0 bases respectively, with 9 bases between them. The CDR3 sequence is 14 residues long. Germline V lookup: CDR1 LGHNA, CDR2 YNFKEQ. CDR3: CASSPRRYQETQYF. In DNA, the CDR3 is TGTGCCAGCAGCCCCCGCCGGTACCAAGAGACCCAGTACTTC.

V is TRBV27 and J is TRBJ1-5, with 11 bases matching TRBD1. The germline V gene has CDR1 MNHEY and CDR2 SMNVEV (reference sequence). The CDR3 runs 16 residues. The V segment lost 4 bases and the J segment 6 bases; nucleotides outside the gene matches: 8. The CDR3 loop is CASSSLGTGGSQPQHF. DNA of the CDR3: TGTGCCAGCAGTTCCCTCGGGACAGGGGGAAGTCAGCCCCAGCATTTT.